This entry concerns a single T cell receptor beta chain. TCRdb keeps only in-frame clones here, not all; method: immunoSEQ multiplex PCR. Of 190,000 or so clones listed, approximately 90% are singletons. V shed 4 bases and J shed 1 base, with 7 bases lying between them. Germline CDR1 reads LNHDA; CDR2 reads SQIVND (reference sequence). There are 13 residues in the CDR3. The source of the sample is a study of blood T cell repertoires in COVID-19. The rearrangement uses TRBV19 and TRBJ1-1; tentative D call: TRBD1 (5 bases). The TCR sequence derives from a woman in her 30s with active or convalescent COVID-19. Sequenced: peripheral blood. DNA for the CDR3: TGTGCCAGTAGTAGTGACAGGAACACTGAAGCTTTCTTT. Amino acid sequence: CASSSDRNTEAFF.